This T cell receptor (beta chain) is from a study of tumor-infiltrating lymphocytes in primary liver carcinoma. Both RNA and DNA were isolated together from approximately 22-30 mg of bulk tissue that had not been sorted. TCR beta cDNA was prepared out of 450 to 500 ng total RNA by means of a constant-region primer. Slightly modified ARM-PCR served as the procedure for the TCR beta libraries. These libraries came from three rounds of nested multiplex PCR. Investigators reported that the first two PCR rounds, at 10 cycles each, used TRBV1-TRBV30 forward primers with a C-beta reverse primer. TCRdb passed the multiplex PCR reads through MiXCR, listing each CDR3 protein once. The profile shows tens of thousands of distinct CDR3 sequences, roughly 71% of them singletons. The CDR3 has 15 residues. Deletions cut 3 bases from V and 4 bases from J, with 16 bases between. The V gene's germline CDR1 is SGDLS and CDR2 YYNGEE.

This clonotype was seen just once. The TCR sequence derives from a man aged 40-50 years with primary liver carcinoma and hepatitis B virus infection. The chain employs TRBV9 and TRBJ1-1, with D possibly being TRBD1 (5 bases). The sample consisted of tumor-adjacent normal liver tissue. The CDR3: CASSGLTGFGTEAFF. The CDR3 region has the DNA TGTGCCAGCAGCGGACTAACAGGTTTTGGCACTGAAGCTTTCTTT.